This T cell receptor (beta chain) is drawn from a study of T-cell memory formation after mild COVID-19. This clonotype was observed at least ten times. TCRdb called the 5' RACE reads again in MiXCR, with one record for every CDR3 protein. The sample consists of over 400,000 distinct CDR3 sequences, roughly a quarter of them appearing once. The CDR3 totals 15 residues. V lost 6 bases to trimming and J lost 4 bases, with 19 bases between them. Germline V CDR1 and CDR2: MNHEY, SVGEGT. The specimen sequenced was PBMCs or a T cell subset sorted from them (not recorded which). The source of this sequence is an adult woman who had mild COVID-19 (a few samples of this study predate the infection). Cell type and time point are not known. V usage is TRBV6-2 or TRBV6-3 and J usage is TRBJ2-7; D possibly matches TRBD1 or TRBD2 (5 bases each). As DNA, the CDR3 is TGTGCCAGCAGCCAGCGGACATTATTCCTGTACGAGCAGTACTTC. It codes for CASSQRTLFLYEQYF.